Sequencing of this TCR beta chain was carried out in a study of cytomegalovirus exposure and HLA in healthy donors. V lost 0 bases and J lost 2; bases outside the gene matches: 5. The V gene's germline CDR1 is LGHNA and CDR2 YNFKEQ. CDR3 length equals 17 residues. This table comes from immunoSEQ multiplex PCR, and its TCRdb copy is limited to in-frame clones, with some not included. The sample contains more than 250,000 clones, less than 95% of which appear only once. Sequenced input: PBMCs. The V gene is TRBV4-2, the J gene TRBJ2-2, with TRBD1 matching 8 bases. The source is a woman under 40 in good health and CMV-seronegative. CDR3 coding DNA: TGTGCCAGCAGCCAAGACCAGGGGACAGGAAACACCGGGGAGCTGTTTTTT. Amino acids: CASSQDQGTGNTGELFF.